These 25 T cell receptor beta chains were all obtained from the same sample, sequenced in a study of regulatory T cells in long-lasting Graves disease. With iRepertoire HTBI primers and Arm-PCR of CDR3 regions, TCR beta libraries were built. From the multiplex PCR reads, TCRdb called clonotypes with MiXCR, one entry per CDR3 protein. The table shows about 310,000 distinct CDR3 sequences, with over 15% occurring only once. Time point defined: newly diagnosed GD, antithyroid drugs for less than 3 months. PBMCs were the source of the RNA used for TCR sequencing. The material sequenced was peripheral blood mononuclear cells (PBMCs), taken at new diagnosis, from a patient treated with antithyroid drugs. Every receptor here comes from a female donor with Graves disease.

Remarks on this clonotype: This may be a read error, as it is one base from a much larger clone. The rearrangement joins TRBV12-3 or TRBV12-4 to TRBJ2-7; D is ambiguous. Between the trimmed V and J ends, which lost 2 bases and 7 bases, there was a span of 33 bases. This CDR3 has 20 amino acids. This CDR3 reads CASSLKPTWRPTNSYNEQYF. The CDR3 DNA reads TGTGCCAGCAGTTTAAAGCCCACGTGGCGGCCAACCAACTCCTACAATGAGCAGTACTTC.

This clonotype was observed at least ten times. The V and J genes are TRBV9 and TRBJ1-2; 8 nucleotides match TRBD1. The CDR3 runs 13 residues. Germline loops: CDR1 SGDLS, CDR2 YYNGEE. V trimming: 5 bases; J trimming: 6 bases; junction bases outside the gene matches: 6. DNA of the CDR3: TGTGCCAGCAGTGACAGGGGCCGGAATGGCTACACCTTC. Protein product: CASSDRGRNGYTF.

This clonotype was observed many times. The chain combines TRBV12-3 or TRBV12-4 with TRBJ1-6; D possibly corresponds to TRBD1 (5 bases). CDR3 length: 15 amino acids. Between the trimmed V and J ends, which lost 5 bases and 8 bases, there was a span of 16 bases. CDR3 sequence: CASSPARGAHSPLHF. As DNA, the CDR3 is TGTGCCAGCAGTCCCGCCCGGGGCGCTCATTCACCCCTCCACTTT.

On this clonotype itself: One end of the junction varies from germline; a read error may be responsible. The V call is TRBV5-1, the J call TRBJ2-1; D remains unclear. CDR1 and CDR2 from the germline V gene are SGHRS and YFSETQ. This CDR3 is 12 amino acids long. The CDR3 loop reads CASSPSYNGQFF. The CDR3 nucleotides are TGCGCCAGCAGCCCCTCCTACAATGGGCAGTTCTTC.

The chain employs TRBV20-1 and TRBJ2-3; 9 nucleotides line up with TRBD2. CDR1 and CDR2 from the germline V gene are DFQATT and SNEGSKA (reference sequence). J lost 4 bases, V lost 5 bases, and 7 bases had no gene match. The CDR3 covers 14 residues. The CDR3 DNA is TGCAGTGCTTGTCTAGCGGGAATATCAGATACGCAGTATTTT. Protein: CSACLAGISDTQYF.

The V and J genes are TRBV7-6 and TRBJ2-1; 14 bases match TRBD2. CDR1 and CDR2 from the germline V gene are SGHVS and FNYEAQ. The CDR3 is made up of 17 amino acids. The trim removed 3 bases at V and 6 bases at J, leaving 7 bases unmatched. The CDR3 sequence is CASSLGLAGVPSNEQFF. In nucleotides, the CDR3 is TGTGCCAGCAGCTTGGGACTAGCGGGGGTGCCCTCCAATGAGCAGTTCTTC.

This clonotype was seen ten or more times. V is TRBV28 and J is TRBJ1-6, with D unclear. CDR3 size: 12 residues. The germline V and J ends were trimmed by 7 bases and 14 bases, with 15 bases remaining between them. Per the germline V gene, CDR1 is MDHEN and CDR2 is SYDVKM. CDR3 sequence (DNA): TGTGCCAGCACCCTTCGTGGGGATTCCCTCCACTTT. Translated, it gives CASTLRGDSLHF.

To note about this clonotype: Just one base apart from a much larger clone, this may be a read error. V usage is TRBV28 and J usage is TRBJ2-5; D could derive from TRBD1 or TRBD2 (7 bases each). In germline, CDR1 is MDHEN, CDR2 SYDVKM. The CDR3 length is 15 residues. Here the CDR3 reads CVSSHQAGQLETQYF. The CDR3 DNA reads as TGTGTCAGCAGTCACCAAGCGGGACAGTTAGAGACCCAGTACTTC.

This clonotype appeared many times. This chain connects TRBV5-1 to TRBJ2-1, with D possibly TRBD1 on 5 matching bases. Trimming removed 3 bases at V and 8 bases at J, with 6 bases between. The germline V gene has CDR1 SGHRS and CDR2 YFSETQ. This CDR3 has 11 amino acids. CDR3 in amino acids: CASSWGYEQFF. For the CDR3, the DNA is TGCGCCAGCAGCTGGGGCTATGAGCAGTTCTTC.

As concerns this clonotype: A much bigger clone sits one base away, suggesting this may be a read error. The final CDR3 position lacks the conserved phenylalanine or tryptophan, pointing to a likely read error. The gene calls are TRBV7-2 and TRBJ2-7; the match to TRBD1 covers 9 bases. V lost 5 bases and J lost 4; bases outside the gene matches: 12. The length of the CDR3 is 16 residues. Looked up from germline, CDR1 is SGHTA and CDR2 is FQGNSA. The CDR3 bases are TGTGCCAGCAGCGGATACAACAGGGGGCAGGGGTACGAGCAGTACCTC. Translating gives CASSGYNRGQGYEQYL.

This clonotype was counted ten times or more. The genes are TRBV7-9 and TRBJ2-1; D could derive from TRBD1 or TRBD2 (6 bases each). V was cut by 3 bases and J by 5 bases, with 14 bases left in between. Germline V lookup: CDR1 SEHNR, CDR2 FQNEAQ (reference sequence). This CDR3 region has 15 residues. The CDR3 sequence: CASSLSMGGDNEQFF. The CDR3 bases are TGTGCCAGCAGCTTGAGTATGGGGGGCGACAATGAGCAGTTCTTC.

Remarks on this clonotype: A read error may explain this, as a much larger clone is one base away. The rearrangement joins TRBV3-1 to TRBJ2-7, with TRBD2 matching over 7 bases. This CDR3 region has 15 residues. With V trimmed by 1 base and J by 6 bases, 9 bases remained unmatched. In germline, CDR1 is LGHDT, CDR2 YNNKEL (reference sequence). DNA for the CDR3: TGTGCCAGCAGCCAAGTTCCTAGCGGTCGCTGCGAGCAGTACTTC. Translating it yields CASSQVPSGRCEQYF.

The rearrangement uses TRBV2 and TRBJ1-2, with no clear D. Germline V gene data show CDR1 as SNHLY and CDR2 as FYNNEI. Between the trimmed V and J ends, which lost 2 bases and 7 bases, there was a span of 14 bases. This CDR3 contains 14 residues. CDR3 in DNA: TGTGCCAGCAGTGAAAACCCGGGCATCGGTGGCTACACCTTC. It codes for CASSENPGIGGYTF. The variable domain in full, with the rest retrieved from reference TRBV2 and TRBJ1-2, is EPEVTQTPSHQVTQMGQEVILRCVPISNHLYFYWYRQILGQKVEFLVSFYNNEISEKSEIFDDQFSVERPDGSNFTLKIRSTKLEDSAMYFCASSENPGIGGYTFGSGTRLTVV.

This clonotype showed up just a few times. V gene TRBV28 combines with J gene TRBJ1-5, with TRBD1 matching over 8 bases. In germline, CDR1 is MDHEN, CDR2 SYDVKM. The trim removed 8 bases at V and 3 bases at J, leaving 9 bases unmatched. The CDR3 runs to 15 residues. This CDR3 is CASLGQGEYNQPQHF. CDR3 sequence (DNA): TGTGCCAGCTTAGGACAGGGCGAATACAATCAGCCCCAGCATTTT.

This clonotype occurred a few times. The chain uses TRBV6-1 and TRBJ1-6; the D gene is possibly TRBD1 (5 bases). V was trimmed by 3 bases and J by 8 bases, leaving 11 bases between them. The germline gives CDR1 MNHNS, CDR2 SASEGT. This CDR3 has 14 amino acids. CDR3 nucleotide sequence: TGTGCCAGCAGTGATGGGGGGAGTGATTCACCCCTCCACTTT. Protein product: CASSDGGSDSPLHF.

The V call is TRBV19, the J call TRBJ2-2; TRBD2 matches at 8 bases. CDR3 size: 17 residues. V lost 9 bases and J lost 6; bases outside the gene matches: 18. Per germline, CDR1 LNHDA and CDR2 SQIVND (reference sequence). This CDR3 reads CASSAFSGGPLSGELFF. CDR3 DNA: TGTGCCAGCTCCGCCTTTTCGGGAGGGCCGTTATCCGGGGAGCTGTTTTTT.

The table lists this clonotype with a few counts. The chain has TRBV3-1 and TRBJ1-2; D unclear. The length of the CDR3 is 13 residues. CDR1 and CDR2 from the germline V gene are LGHDT and YNNKEL (reference sequence). Trimming cost V 0 bases and J 6 bases, with 8 bases left between them. The CDR3 region is CASSQDSWDGYTF. CDR3 DNA sequence: TGTGCCAGCAGCCAAGACAGTTGGGATGGCTACACCTTC. Combining the CDR3 with reference TRBV3-1 and TRBJ1-2 gives the whole variable domain DTAVSQTPKYLVTQMGNDKSIKCEQNLGHDTMYWYKQDSKKFLKIMFSYNNKELIINETVPNRFSPKSPDKAHLNLHINSLELGDSAVYFCASSQDSWDGYTFGSGTRLTVV.

This clonotype was recorded a few times. J is TRBJ2-1 and V is TRBV6-5; a possible D gene is TRBD2 (8 bases). CDR3 length: 13 residues. V lost 2 bases, J lost 15 bases, and 17 bases lay in between. Germline assignment: CDR1 MNHEY and CDR2 SVGAGI. The DNA of the CDR3 is TGTGCCAGCAGTTACGGGACGCGGGGGGACAGGTTCTTC. Translation gives CASSYGTRGDRFF.

The chain joins TRBV27 to TRBJ2-7; possibly TRBD1 or TRBD2 for D (5 bases each). Germline values: CDR1 MNHEY, CDR2 SMNVEV (reference sequence). V gave up 3 bases and J gave up 5 bases, with 23 bases separating them. The CDR3 has 17 amino acids. In DNA, the CDR3 is TGTGCCAGCAGTTTGGGGCACGCCAAGCGGAGTCGACACGAGCAGTACTTC. Residues: CASSLGHAKRSRHEQYF.

There are a few counts of this clonotype. A single base separates this from a much larger clone, so it may be a read error. The V and J genes are TRBV6-9 and TRBJ2-3; the match to TRBD2 covers 9 bases. Germline-derived CDR1 and CDR2 are MNHGY and SVAAGI. This CDR3 has 16 amino acids. Written as DNA, the CDR3 is TGTGCCAGCAGTTACGGGGGACTAGCCGGCACAGGTACGCAGTATTTT. Translated, it gives CASSYGGLAGTGTQYF.

This clonotype turned up a few times. The rearrangement links TRBV6-1 to TRBJ1-2; 10 bases match TRBD1. Germline loops: CDR1 MNHNS, CDR2 SASEGT. V gave up 6 bases and J gave up 8 bases; unmatched junction bases: 6. The length of the CDR3 is 13 residues. Written as DNA, the CDR3 is TGTGCCAGCAGACTCGGACAGGGGGAAGGCTACACCTTC. This sequence encodes CASRLGQGEGYTF.

This chain links TRBV12-5 with TRBJ1-5, with D hard to call. Germline V gene sequence: CDR1 LGHNT, CDR2 FRNRAP. Between the trimmed V and J ends, which lost 2 bases and 5 bases, there was a span of 16 bases. This CDR3 region has 16 residues. This chain's CDR3 is CASGLPRSRTDQPQHF. CDR3 sequence (DNA): TGTGCTAGTGGTTTGCCTCGGTCTAGGACGGATCAGCCCCAGCATTTT.

This clonotype was recorded only once. The rearrangement uses TRBV10-1 and TRBJ2-3; D is unclear. The CDR3 sequence is 12 residues long. The V end lost 0 bases, the J end lost 14 bases, and 12 bases lay between the germline ends. Germline V lookup: CDR1 WNHNN, CDR2 SYGVQD (reference sequence). The CDR3 DNA follows: TGCGCCAGCAGTGAGTCGACGGTGATTCGGTATTTT. It translates to CASSESTVIRYF.

This clonotype was seen a single time. The CDR3 ends on some other residue instead of the conserved phenylalanine or tryptophan, so this is likely a read error. The V gene is TRBV9, the J gene TRBJ2-3; 8 bases fit TRBD2. CDR3 length: 17 residues. V shed 0 bases and J 6 bases; nucleotides not matched to a gene: 12. The V gene's germline CDR1 is SGDLS and CDR2 YYNGEE. CDR3 sequence reads: CASSVDPGGSVVDTQYS. The CDR3 DNA sequence: TGTGCCAGCAGCGTAGATCCGGGAGGGTCTGTAGTGGATACGCAGTATTCT.

This clonotype was detected ten times or more. The rearrangement joins TRBV29-1 to TRBJ2-7; D gene ambiguous. Trimming stripped 0 bases from V and 2 bases from J, with 2 bases between. The CDR3 has 11 amino acids. Germline V lookup: CDR1 SQVTM, CDR2 ANQGSEA. The CDR3 protein is CSVEDTYEQYF. The CDR3 region has the DNA TGCAGCGTTGAAGATACCTACGAGCAGTACTTC.